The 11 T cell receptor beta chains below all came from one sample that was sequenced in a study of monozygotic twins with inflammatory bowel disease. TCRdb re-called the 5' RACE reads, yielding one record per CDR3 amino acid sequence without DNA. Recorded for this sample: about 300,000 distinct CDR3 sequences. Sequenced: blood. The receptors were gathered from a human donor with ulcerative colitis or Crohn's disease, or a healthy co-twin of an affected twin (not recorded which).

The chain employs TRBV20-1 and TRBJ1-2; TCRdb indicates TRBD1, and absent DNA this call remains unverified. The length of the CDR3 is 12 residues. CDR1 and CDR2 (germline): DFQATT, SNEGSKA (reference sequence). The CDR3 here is CSARSGELGYTF.

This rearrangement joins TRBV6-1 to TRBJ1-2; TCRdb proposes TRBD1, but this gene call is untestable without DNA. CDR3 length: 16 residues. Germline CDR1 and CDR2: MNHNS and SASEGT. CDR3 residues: CASRNGQGSPPYGYTF.

The CDR3 region is CASSLQRGPGNIQYF. The gene calls are TRBV12-3 or TRBV12-4 and TRBJ2-4; TCRdb outputs TRBD1, but without DNA this stays unchecked. The CDR3 consists of 15 residues.

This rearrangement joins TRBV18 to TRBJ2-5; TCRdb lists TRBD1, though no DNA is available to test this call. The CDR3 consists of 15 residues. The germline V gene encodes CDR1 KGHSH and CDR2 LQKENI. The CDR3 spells CASSFFGDRDGTQYF.

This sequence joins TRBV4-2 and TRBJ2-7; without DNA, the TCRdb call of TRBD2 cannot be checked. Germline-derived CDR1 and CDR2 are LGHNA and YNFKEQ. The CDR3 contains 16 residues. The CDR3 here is CASSQDWAGGSYEQYF.

CDR3 residues: CASSFPGEGDTQYF. The V and J genes are TRBV7-9 and TRBJ2-3; checking the TCRdb D call of TRBD1 is not possible without DNA. This CDR3 has 14 residues. Germline V lookup: CDR1 SEHNR, CDR2 FQNEAQ (reference sequence).

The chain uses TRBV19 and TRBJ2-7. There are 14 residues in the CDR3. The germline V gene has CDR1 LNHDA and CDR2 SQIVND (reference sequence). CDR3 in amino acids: CASSIRFGSYEQYF.

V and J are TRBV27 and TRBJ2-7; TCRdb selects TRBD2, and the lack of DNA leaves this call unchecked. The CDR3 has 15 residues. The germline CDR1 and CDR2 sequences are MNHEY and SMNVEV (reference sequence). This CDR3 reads CASSPIAGAPYEQYF.

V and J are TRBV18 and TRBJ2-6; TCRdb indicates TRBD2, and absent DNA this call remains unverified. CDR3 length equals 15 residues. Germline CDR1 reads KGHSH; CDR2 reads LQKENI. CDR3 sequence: CASSRRAAGANVLTF.

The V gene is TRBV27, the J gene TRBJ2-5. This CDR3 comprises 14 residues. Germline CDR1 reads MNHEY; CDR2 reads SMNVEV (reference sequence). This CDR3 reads CASSFQYLQETQYF.

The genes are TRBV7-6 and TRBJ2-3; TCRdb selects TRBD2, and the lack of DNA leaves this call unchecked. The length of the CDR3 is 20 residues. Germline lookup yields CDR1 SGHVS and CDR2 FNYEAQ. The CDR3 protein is CASSRRTSGGTPGPTDTQYF.